This T cell receptor (beta chain) appears in the sequencing data of a study of T-cell reconstitution after alpha-beta-depleted transplantation in children. This clonotype was recorded many times. TCRbeta library construction was performed incorporating unique molecular identifiers. From the PCR reads, TCRdb called clonotypes with MiXCR, one entry per CDR3 protein. The profile shows approximately 630,000 distinct CDR3 sequences, approximately 14% of them singletons. This TCR was sampled from a girl aged 2 to 9 with congenital amegakaryocytic thrombocytopenia, due to receive a stem cell transplant. Sequences were derived from PBMCs, sampled before TCRalphabeta/CD19-depleted stem cell transplant.

The CDR3 DNA reads TGTGCCAGCAGCTACAAAAGACTAGCCACCTACAATGAGCAGTTCTTC. Translation: CASSYKRLATYNEQFF. The J gene is TRBJ2-1, the V gene TRBV7-8; 7 nucleotides agree with TRBD2. With V trimmed by 4 bases and J by 2 bases, 8 bases remained unmatched. CDR3 size: 16 residues. Germline assignment: CDR1 SGHVS and CDR2 FQNEAQ.